These T cell receptor beta chains were read from a single sample in a study of blood T cell repertoires in COVID-19. Generated by immunoSEQ multiplex PCR, the TCRdb table keeps only in-frame clones and is missing some. The sample yields roughly 360,000 clones, around 83% seen once. Specimen: PBMCs or T cells enriched from blood (not recorded which). The source is a woman aged 45 to 65 who had recovered from COVID-19. The CDR3 runs from the conserved cysteine through the conserved F or W. The order of the fields is J gene, V gene, D gene, clone size, CDR3 DNA, CDR3 protein. A D gene is named only where the DNA matches it firmly. The size field is filled for only some rows; it gives once, few, many or a size class.

TRBJ1-4 | TRBV11-2 | TRBD1 | once | TGTGCCAGCAGCTTAGAAGTGGCAGGGGGCGTCGCAACTAATGAAAAACTGTTTTTT | CASSLEVAGGVATNEKLFF
TRBJ2-1 | TRBV12-5 | NA | NA | TGTGCTAGTGGTTTGGACCTAGAGTTGGGTGAGCAGTTCTTC | CASGLDLELGEQFF
TRBJ1-1 | TRBV6-5 | NA | NA | TGTGCCAGCAGTCCCTGGGGAGAGAACACTGAAGCTTTCTTT | CASSPWGENTEAFF
TRBJ2-7 | TRBV28 | NA | NA | TGTGCCAGCACCACGACTGCGCGGGCTCACTCCTACGAGCAGTACTTC | CASTTTARAHSYEQYF
TRBJ2-7 | TRBV19 | NA | NA | TGTGCCAGTAGTCCCCCGCTAGCGACCGCCTTCGAGCAGTACTTC | CASSPPLATAFEQYF
TRBJ1-1 | TRBV4-1 | TRBD1 | NA | TGCGCCAGCAGCCCCTCGGGACAGTTGAACACTGAAGCTTTCTTT | CASSPSGQLNTEAFF
TRBJ2-1 | TRBV11-3 | TRBD2 | NA | TGTGCCAGCAGCTTCGGGATGGCGGGGGGGTCCAATGAGCAGTTCTTC | CASSFGMAGGSNEQFF
TRBJ2-5 | TRBV18 | NA | NA | TGTGCCAGCTCACCACGTCGGAGTCAAGAGACCCAGTACTTC | CASSPRRSQETQYF
TRBJ2-3 | TRBV24-1 | TRBD1 | NA | TGTGCCACCAGTGACTGGACAGGAACAGATACGCAGTATTTT | CATSDWTGTDTQYF
TRBJ1-1 | TRBV11-2 | TRBD1 | NA | TGTGCCAGCAGTTCGGACAGGGTCGGCACTGAAGCTTTCTTT | CASSSDRVGTEAFF
TRBJ1-6 | TRBV4-3 | TRBD1 | NA | TGCGCCAGCAGCCGCGACCGGGACAGTGAGGGGACCCTCCACTTT | CASSRDRDSEGTLHF
TRBJ2-7 | TRBV6-2/TRBV6-3 | TRBD2 | NA | TGTGCCAGCAGTTTCACCCCGACTAGCGGGAGTATCAGATTCTACGAGCAGTACTTC | CASSFTPTSGSIRFYEQYF
TRBJ2-5 | TRBV7-9 | NA | NA | TGTGCCAGCAGCTTGGGGACTTGGGAGACCCAGTACTTC | CASSLGTWETQYF
TRBJ2-3 | TRBV5-1 | NA | NA | TGCGCCAGCAGCTTGGTAGTAACAGATACGCAGTATTTT | CASSLVVTDTQYF
TRBJ1-2 | TRBV2 | TRBD1 | NA | TGTGCCAGCAGGGACCGGGACAGTAACTATGGCTACACCTTC | CASRDRDSNYGYTF
TRBJ1-1 | TRBV19 | NA | NA | TGTGCCAGTAGTCCCCGGTTCACTGAAGCTTTCTTT | CASSPRFTEAFF